This T cell receptor beta chain appears in the sequencing data of a study of long-term antiretroviral therapy in people with HIV. Study observations and caveats: HIV repertoire CDR3 lengths ranged less widely than those of controls.

Researchers report immunoSEQ v3.0 was run at survey level. Only in-frame clones appear in the TCRdb table, and some are missing; sequencing was by immunoSEQ multiplex PCR. The sample records roughly 28,000 clones, 70% to 90% being singletons. Looked up from germline, CDR1 is MGHRA and CDR2 is YSYEKL. After removal of 5 bases from V and 5 bases from J, the junction contained 10 bases not matched to a gene. The CDR3 is 15 residues long. To note about this clone: Its target is not known.

V and J are TRBV4-1 and TRBJ2-7, with 9 bases fitting TRBD1. Source: unsorted PBMCs, taken 1.8 years after starting antiretroviral therapy. The receptor was isolated from a young woman with HIV. The CDR3 is CASSVPGQGSHEQYF. The CDR3 DNA reads TGCGCCAGCAGCGTACCGGGACAGGGTAGCCACGAGCAGTACTTC.